This TCR beta chain was found in a study of T cell changes during pregnancy in multiple sclerosis. From germline, CDR1 is SGDLS and CDR2 YYNGEE. The CDR3 runs to 16 residues. V shed 0 bases and J 5 bases; nucleotides not matched to a gene: 7. Sequenced by immunoSEQ multiplex PCR; TCRdb stores in-frame clones only, minus some. The data contain 30,000 to 40,000 clones, roughly nine tenths of them singletons. The TCR was taken from a female donor with multiple sclerosis, enrolled in a pregnancy study. This chain links TRBV9 with TRBJ2-1, with TRBD2 matching over 8 bases. Sequencing was performed on CD8+ T cells from peripheral blood mononuclear cells, taken in the first trimester of pregnancy. The CDR3 is CASSVAGRALDNEQFF. The CDR3, as DNA: TGTGCCAGCAGCGTAGCCGGGAGGGCCCTCGACAATGAGCAGTTCTTC.